This entry lists 12 T cell receptor beta chains sequenced from one sample in a study of blood T cell repertoires in COVID-19. Repertoires were generated with immunoSEQ multiplex PCR, while TCRdb's copy carries only in-frame clones and drops some. This sample has about 80,000 clones, with about 90% found just once. The sample taken for sequencing was peripheral blood. The receptors were sampled from a woman aged 80 or over with acute or convalescent COVID-19.

The gene calls are TRBV30 and TRBJ2-6; 11 nucleotides align to TRBD2. The CDR3 consists of 16 residues. In germline, CDR1 is GTSNPN, CDR2 SVGIG (reference sequence). Trimming cost V 3 bases and J 1 base; bases outside gene matches: 2. CDR3 DNA sequence: TGTGCCTGGAGACTAGCGGGGGCTTCTGGGGCCAACGTCCTGACTTTC. The encoded protein is CAWRLAGASGANVLTF.

This clone was seen more than once but under ten times. The chain carries TRBV4-3 and TRBJ1-2; possibly TRBD1 for D (6 bases). The V gene's germline CDR1 is LGHNA and CDR2 YSLEER. The CDR3 runs to 16 residues. The V end was cut by 0 bases, the J end by 8 bases, with 19 bases between. The CDR3 DNA sequence: TGCGCCAGCAGCCAAGAATGGTTAACGGGGGGCTGGGGCTACACCTTC. As protein: CASSQEWLTGGWGYTF.

This clone was found a few times. An end of the junction differs from the germline gene, which may be a read error. The chain links TRBV5-1 to TRBJ1-1; D unresolved. Per germline, CDR1 SGHRS and CDR2 YFSETQ. The CDR3 totals 12 residues. CDR3 amino acids: CASSPEADVFSF. CDR3 sequence (DNA): TGCGCCAGCAGCCCCGAGGCAGACGTATTTAGCTTT.

This clone was detected a few times. This chain uses TRBV5-1 with TRBJ2-1; TRBD2 matches 11 bases. The trim removed 1 base at V and 7 bases at J, leaving 10 bases unmatched. CDR1 is SGHRS and CDR2 is YFSETQ in the germline V gene. The CDR3 length is 17 residues. CDR3: CASSLLSSGRYRNEQFF. The CDR3 bases are TGCGCCAGCAGCTTGCTGTCTAGCGGGAGGTATCGGAATGAGCAGTTCTTC.

This clone was counted once. The chain carries TRBV6-6 and TRBJ1-2; TRBD1 matches at 9 bases. Germline-derived CDR1 and CDR2 are MNHNY and SVGAGI (reference sequence). The CDR3 length is 13 residues. Trimming removed 7 bases from V and 4 bases from J; junction bases left unmatched: 4. The CDR3 region has the DNA TGTGCCAGCAACAAACAGGGGGCCTATGGCTACACCTTC. Translated: CASNKQGAYGYTF.

This chain links TRBV10-3 with TRBJ1-6; tentatively, D is TRBD1 (6 bases). The V gene's germline CDR1 is ENHRY and CDR2 SYGVKD. This CDR3 has 15 residues. V shed 4 bases and J shed 3 bases, with 10 bases lying between them. The CDR3 spells CAISAGAGYNSPLHF. In DNA, the CDR3 is TGTGCCATCAGTGCAGGGGCTGGCTATAATTCACCCCTCCACTTT.

This chain links TRBV6-5 with TRBJ1-2; D possibly corresponds to TRBD1 (6 bases). CDR3 size: 13 residues. Germline loops: CDR1 MNHEY, CDR2 SVGAGI. V shed 8 bases and J shed 4 bases, with 14 bases lying between them. CDR3: CASGETGFYGYTF. CDR3 sequence (DNA): TGTGCCAGCGGAGAGACAGGTTTCTATGGCTACACCTTC.

This clone has a handful of counts. This CDR3 is also generated by other DNA sequences in the sample. The chain is built from TRBV5-1 and TRBJ1-2; 12 bases map to TRBD1. V dropped 4 bases and J dropped 6; count of bases not matched to a gene: 10. Germline CDR1 is SGHRS and CDR2 is YFSETQ. The CDR3 consists of 16 residues. The chain's CDR3 is CASSPTGTGGAHGYTF. CDR3 DNA sequence: TGCGCCAGCAGCCCCACCGGGACAGGGGGCGCACATGGCTACACCTTC.

The chain couples TRBV5-1 to TRBJ2-5; 8 bases agree with TRBD2. From germline, CDR1 is SGHRS and CDR2 YFSETQ. Unmatched junction bases numbered 3, after V lost 3 bases and J lost 2 bases. The length of the CDR3 is 14 residues. The CDR3 DNA follows: TGCGCCAGCAGCTCGGGGGGGCCTCAAGAGACCCAGTACTTC. This gives the protein CASSSGGPQETQYF.

The gene calls are TRBV4-3 and TRBJ1-3, with D maybe TRBD1 (5 bases). Trimming removed 1 base at V and 2 bases at J, with 15 bases between. CDR3 size: 17 residues. Germline assignment: CDR1 LGHNA and CDR2 YSLEER. The CDR3 DNA is TGCGCCAGCAGCCAAGGAATCAGGGTAGGCCCTGGAAACACCATATATTTT. As protein: CASSQGIRVGPGNTIYF.

V usage is TRBV19 and J usage is TRBJ1-5; possible D gene TRBD1, 5 bases. Germline values: CDR1 LNHDA, CDR2 SQIVND (reference sequence). Trimming cost V 4 bases and J 4 bases, with 14 bases left between them. This CDR3 contains 15 residues. This CDR3 reads CASSTAGWVNQPQHF. The CDR3 nucleotides read TGTGCCAGTAGTACCGCAGGGTGGGTTAATCAGCCCCAGCATTTT.

The chain links TRBV5-1 to TRBJ2-2; TRBD1 matches 7 bases. Per the germline V gene, CDR1 is SGHRS and CDR2 is YFSETQ. This CDR3 is 14 amino acids long. With V trimmed by 6 bases and J by 4 bases, 6 bases remained unmatched. CDR3 nucleotide sequence: TGCGCCAGCATGGGACAGCCTTTCACCGGGGAGCTGTTTTTT. This codes for CASMGQPFTGELFF.